This entry describes one TCR beta chain. Produced via immunoSEQ multiplex PCR; TCRdb's table is partial and in-frame only. Here the sample spans some 96,000 clones, 88% being singletons. These data come from a study of blood T cell repertoires in COVID-19. On the study more broadly: PBMCs, B-cell-depleted T cells, or T cells provided the cDNA or gDNA that made up the material.

Germline assignment: CDR1 ENHRY and CDR2 SYGVKD. The CDR3 consists of 15 residues. The junction had 3 bases not matched to a gene; V was cut back by 5 bases and J by 3 bases. This rearrangement joins TRBV10-3 to TRBJ2-7, with TRBD2 identical over 14 bases. The clonotype originates from a human donor in a cohort sampled during active COVID-19. The sequenced sample was peripheral blood. The CDR3 DNA sequence: TGTGCCATCAGTACTGGACTAGCGGGAGGCTACGAGCAGTACTTC. This sequence encodes CAISTGLAGGYEQYF.